This is a list of T cell receptor beta chains from one sample in a study of cytomegalovirus exposure and HLA in healthy donors. TCRdb's copy holds only in-frame clones and misses some; the assay was immunoSEQ multiplex PCR. This sample carries around 130,000 clones, roughly 84% of them seen once, and the ten largest clones take roughly 1.2%. The specimen sequenced was PBMCs. These receptors were taken from a girl aged 2 to 9 in good health and CMV-seronegative. Each CDR3 is given with its conserved first and last residue. D genes are given only for firm matches. Where a row states a size, it is once, few, many or the class of an expanded clone; other rows omit it.

TRBD1	-	TRBV6-1	TRBJ2-7	TGTGCCAGCAGTGAAGGGGGACAGCCCTACGAGCAGTACTTC	CASSEGGQPYEQYF
TRBD1	once	TRBV6-1	TRBJ1-4	TGTGCCAGCAGACAGGGGGCTACAACTAATGAAAAACTGTTTTTT	CASRQGATTNEKLFF
TRBD1	-	TRBV6-1	TRBJ2-1	TGTGCCAGCAGCGACAGGGTGGCCGATGAGCAGTTCTTC	CASSDRVADEQFF
-	-	TRBV5-4	TRBJ2-7	TGTGCCAGCAGCTCCGGGACTCTTAAACCCTACGAGCAGTACTTC	CASSSGTLKPYEQYF
-	-	TRBV27	TRBJ2-7	TGTGCCAGCCGGATTCAGGGGGGCGAGCAGTACTTC	CASRIQGGEQYF
-	-	TRBV7-9	TRBJ2-3	TGTGCCAGCAGCCACCGGGATTGGGCGCGTTACGACACAGATACGCAGTATTTT	CASSHRDWARYDTDTQYF
TRBD1	-	TRBV5-1	TRBJ2-7	TGCGCCAGCAGCTTGGGACAGGGTAGCTACGAGCAGTACTTC	CASSLGQGSYEQYF
TRBD1	-	TRBV6-6	TRBJ1-1	TGTGCCAGCAGGCCCCCGGGACAGTGGGACACTGAAGCTTTCTTT	CASRPPGQWDTEAFF
TRBD2	-	TRBV27	TRBJ2-7	TGTGCCAGCAGTTTCGGGGGGGCAAACAACGAGCAGTACTTC	CASSFGGANNEQYF
TRBD1	-	TRBV13	TRBJ2-3	TGTGCCAGCAGCTCCGAACAGGGGGCGGTCACAGATACGCAGTATTTT	CASSSEQGAVTDTQYF
-	once	TRBV5-1	TRBJ1-1	TGCGCCAGCAGCTTGGCCGGGGAAAACACTGAAGCTTTCTTT	CASSLAGENTEAFF
-	-	TRBV11-2	TRBJ2-7	TGTGCCAGCAGCTGGGCAGGGTTGGACGAGCAGTACTTC	CASSWAGLDEQYF
TRBD1	few	TRBV5-1	TRBJ2-5	TGCGCCAGCAGCTGGACAGGGGTGGGGGAGACCCAGTACTTC	CASSWTGVGETQYF
TRBD2	-	TRBV2	TRBJ2-7	TGTGCCAGCAGTGAATGGACTAGCTCCTACGAGCAGTACTTC	CASSEWTSSYEQYF
TRBD2	-	TRBV9	TRBJ2-3	TGTGCCAGCAGCCTTAGCGGGAGAGGCACAGATACGCAGTATTTT	CASSLSGRGTDTQYF
TRBD1	-	TRBV27	TRBJ2-3	TGTGCCAGCCGTCAACAGGGGCGCACAGATACGCAGTATTTT	CASRQQGRTDTQYF
-	-	TRBV7-2	TRBJ2-1	TGTGCCAGCCAGACGGGAGGACAGCCGTACAATGAGCAGTTCTTC	CASQTGGQPYNEQFF
TRBD2	-	TRBV7-7	TRBJ2-5	TGTGCCAGCAGCCTGGGACTAGCTGGGGAGACCCAGTACTTC	CASSLGLAGETQYF
TRBD2	-	TRBV5-5	TRBJ2-5	TGTGCCAGCAGCTTGGGGGCGGGGAGGGCCCAAGAGACCCAGTACTTC	CASSLGAGRAQETQYF
TRBD1	few	TRBV25-1	TRBJ2-5	TGTGCCAGCAGAAAGACAGGGAACCAAGAGACCCAGTACTTC	CASRKTGNQETQYF